This TCR beta chain was sequenced during a study of blood T cell repertoires in COVID-19. Turning to the study itself: Italy, Spain and the United States were the sources of the convalescent and acute COVID-19 samples.

TCRdb keeps only in-frame clones here, not all; method: immunoSEQ multiplex PCR. Altogether some 300,000 clones are present, 88% being singletons, with the ten largest covering approximately 2%. The CDR3 runs to 13 residues. Looked up from germline, CDR1 is KGHSH and CDR2 is LQKENI. V was cut by 0 bases and J by 7 bases, with 10 bases left in between. The chain uses TRBV18 and TRBJ2-7, with D unresolved. The specimen was PBMCs or T cells enriched from blood (not recorded which). This clonotype was sampled from a woman aged 55-69 years in a cohort exposed to, infected with or recovered from COVID-19 (not recorded which). Written as DNA, the CDR3 is TGTGCCAGCTCACCACCGAACTTATCAGAGCAGTACTTC. It encodes CASSPPNLSEQYF.